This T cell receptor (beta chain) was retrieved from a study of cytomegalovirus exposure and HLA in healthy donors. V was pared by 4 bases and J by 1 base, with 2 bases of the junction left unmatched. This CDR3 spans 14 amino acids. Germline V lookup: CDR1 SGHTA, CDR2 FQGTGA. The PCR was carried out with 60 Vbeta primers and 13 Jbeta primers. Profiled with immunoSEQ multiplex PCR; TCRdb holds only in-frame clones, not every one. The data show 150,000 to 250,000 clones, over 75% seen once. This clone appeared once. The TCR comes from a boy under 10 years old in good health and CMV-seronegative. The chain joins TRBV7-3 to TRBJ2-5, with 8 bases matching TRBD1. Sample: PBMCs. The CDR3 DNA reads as TGTGCCAGCAGCTCAGGGGGCCCCCAAGAGACCCAGTACTTC. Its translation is CASSSGGPQETQYF.